The source of this T cell receptor (beta chain) is a study of T cell responses to AZD1222 COVID-19 vaccine. Sequenced by immunoSEQ multiplex PCR; TCRdb stores in-frame clones only, minus some. There are under 150,000 clones in the sample; under 90% occur only once, and under 2% lies in the top ten. Study-level points and caveats: Females made up more of the donors, who were largely white British, and clonal diversity may have come out too low. Spike-specific TCR breadth rose after two AZD1222 doses, and depth rose as well. AZD1222 recipients seropositive at baseline numbered only six or seven.

In the case of this clone: What it binds is unknown.

The CDR3 loop spans 13 amino acids. Germline V gene sequence: CDR1 SGHRS, CDR2 YFSETQ. The V gene lost 0 bases and the J gene lost 4 bases, with 7 bases spanning the gap. The genes are TRBV5-1 and TRBJ2-5; D is ambiguous. The starting material was peripheral blood, obtained 28 days after the second AZD1222 dose. This TCR was sampled from an adult who received the AZD1222 COVID-19 vaccine. The CDR3 DNA sequence: TGCGCCAGCAGCTTGGACGTAGGAGAGACCCAGTACTTC. It encodes CASSLDVGETQYF.